A single T cell receptor beta chain is shown here with its context. The sample comes from a study of cytomegalovirus exposure and HLA in healthy donors. The repertoire was sequenced with immunoSEQ multiplex PCR; TCRdb's copy has only in-frame clones and lacks some. The data hold about 110,000 clones, with around 85% observed a single time. The CDR3 runs 14 residues. Germline CDR1 SGDLS, CDR2 YYNGEE. Trimming took 3 bases from V and 4 from J, leaving 13 bases between them. This rearrangement joins TRBV9 to TRBJ1-1; TRBD1 might be the D (6 bases). The sample was PBMCs. The origin of this receptor is a young woman in good health and CMV-seronegative. The DNA for the CDR3 is TGTGCCAGCAGCGAACAGGGTCCGGGCACTGAAGCTTTCTTT. Protein sequence: CASSEQGPGTEAFF.